The T cell receptor (beta chain) under discussion was sequenced for a study of chemoradiotherapy in HPV16-positive cancers. Background on the study: Candidate HPV-specific clones and shared TCR motifs came from a couple of HPV16-positive patients.

Study-level results: The functional HPV-specific definition rests on just a couple of HPV16-positive patients. HPV-responsive T-cell expansion during chemoradiotherapy was linked to improved recurrence-free survival in HPV16-positive patients. Non-HPV-specific T cells did not expand in tumors during treatment, whereas candidate HPV-specific clones and E7-related motifs did.

Data came from immunoSEQ multiplex PCR; TCRdb stores just in-frame clones and leaves some out. The sample lists some 5,000 clones; 85% to 90% were seen once. For this clone: What it recognizes is unknown.

The TCR originated in a human donor with HPV-associated anogenital cancer. Material: tumor tissue, obtained from a patient who underwent chemoradiotherapy.

The DNA of the CDR3 is TGTGCCACCGAGAGGGGAACCTACGAGCAGTACGTC. Amino acids: CATERGTYEQYV. The chain combines TRBV2 with TRBJ2-7; either TRBD1 or TRBD2 may supply D (5 bases each). V was pared by 10 bases and J by 2 bases, with 12 bases between. There are 12 residues in the CDR3. Germline V gene sequence: CDR1 SNHLY, CDR2 FYNNEI.